The rows below give T cell receptor beta chains drawn from one sample of a study of T cell responses to AZD1222 COVID-19 vaccine. Profiled with immunoSEQ multiplex PCR; TCRdb holds only in-frame clones, not every one. Of 100,000 to 150,000 clones listed, about 87% were seen once; the top ten hold around 6.1%. The source material was peripheral blood, sampled on day 0 of AZD1222 vaccination. The receptor source for this set is an adult in good health. CDR3s include the opening cysteine and the closing phenylalanine or tryptophan. D genes are given only for firm matches. Where a row states a size, it is once, few, many or the class of an expanded clone; other rows omit it.

d_gene,v_gene,j_gene,abundance,CDR3nt,CDR3aa
NA,TRBV20-1,TRBJ2-7,once,TGCAGTGCTAGAGCGGGGTACGAGCAGTACTTC,CSARAGYEQYF
NA,TRBV6-5,TRBJ1-6,NA,TGTGCCAGCAGGCGCAGACAGGATTCACCCCTCCACTTT,CASRRRQDSPLHF
NA,TRBV28,TRBJ1-2,NA,TGTGCCAGCAGTTTATCATTGGGAGGGGTCCCTGGCTACACCTTC,CASSLSLGGVPGYTF
TRBD1,TRBV9,TRBJ1-3,NA,TGTGCCAGCAGCGTCGGTCAGGGGGGTGGAAACACCATATATTTT,CASSVGQGGGNTIYF
NA,TRBV6-2/TRBV6-3,TRBJ1-5,NA,TGTGCCAGCAGTTACAGGGGCAATCAGCCCCAGCATTTT,CASSYRGNQPQHF
NA,TRBV27,TRBJ2-7,NA,TGTGCCAGCAGTTCCCCCGGCCAACTAACCTACGAGCAGTACTTC,CASSSPGQLTYEQYF
NA,TRBV10-3,TRBJ2-1,NA,TGTGCCATCAGTGAGTCGACGTACACCGGGACTGGGGGGCTTAATGAGCAGTTCTTC,CAISESTYTGTGGLNEQFF
NA,TRBV7-6,TRBJ2-7,NA,TGTGCCAGCAGCTTAGTTTATTTTGGACAGACCAGCTCCTACGAGCAGTACTTC,CASSLVYFGQTSSYEQYF
NA,TRBV11-3,TRBJ1-3,NA,TGTGCCAGCAGCACCTCTGGAAACACCATATATTTT,CASSTSGNTIYF
NA,TRBV18,TRBJ1-1,NA,TGTGCCAGCTCAGCGGAAGTAGGGAGTGGCACTGAAGCTTTCTTT,CASSAEVGSGTEAFF
TRBD2,TRBV4-2,TRBJ2-3,NA,TGTGCCAGCAGCCAAGGGCTAGCGGGAGCCACAGATACGCAGTATTTT,CASSQGLAGATDTQYF
TRBD1,TRBV7-2,TRBJ1-5,NA,TGTGCCAGCAGCTTGGGCGGACAGGGAATGGTTCAGCCCCAGCATTTT,CASSLGGQGMVQPQHF
NA,TRBV7-2,TRBJ1-1,once,TGTGCCAGCAGCTTAGGGTCGCGGCAGGGTGTGGGGACTGAAGCTTTCTTT,CASSLGSRQGVGTEAFF
NA,TRBV7-9,TRBJ1-2,NA,TGTGCCAGCAGCTTAGAGGTCGGTGGCTACACCTTC,CASSLEVGGYTF
NA,TRBV19,TRBJ1-1,once,TGTGCCAGTAGTTCCTCGACAGCAAAGGACACTGAAGCTTTCTTT,CASSSSTAKDTEAFF
NA,TRBV11-2,TRBJ1-2,once,TGTGCCAGCAGCCTCCGACAAGTAAGGTCTGGCTATGGCTACACCTTC,CASSLRQVRSGYGYTF
TRBD1,TRBV4-2,TRBJ1-1,NA,TGTGCCAGCAGCCAAGAGACAGGGTATGGCACTGAAGCTTTCTTT,CASSQETGYGTEAFF
NA,TRBV6-5,TRBJ2-7,NA,TGTGCCAGCAGTTACAGCTCAGCTTTCACCTACGAGCAGTACTTC,CASSYSSAFTYEQYF
NA,TRBV3-1/TRBV3-2,TRBJ2-3,NA,TGTGCCAGCAGCCTCTCCGGGGCAGATACGCAGTATTTT,CASSLSGADTQYF
NA,TRBV4-3,TRBJ1-1,NA,TGCGCCAGCAGCAACAAAGTAGGACAGACTTTGAACACTGAAGCTTTCTTT,CASSNKVGQTLNTEAFF
TRBD1,TRBV5-1,TRBJ1-2,NA,TGCGCCAGCAGCAGGGACAGAACTAACTATGGCTACACCTTC,CASSRDRTNYGYTF
NA,TRBV4-2,TRBJ1-6,NA,TGTGCCAGCAGCCAGTACAGTTCACCCCTCCACTTT,CASSQYSSPLHF
NA,TRBV7-2,TRBJ2-2,NA,TGTGCCAGCAGCTTAGCGGGGGCGACCGGGGAGCTGTTTTTT,CASSLAGATGELFF
NA,TRBV3-1/TRBV3-2,TRBJ2-1,NA,TGTGCCAGCAGCCAAGAAGGGTCCTACAATGAGCAGTTCTTC,CASSQEGSYNEQFF
NA,TRBV19,TRBJ2-1,NA,TGTGCCAGTAGTTGGAACACCTACAATGAGCAGTTCTTC,CASSWNTYNEQFF
NA,TRBV5-1,TRBJ2-1,NA,TGCGCCAGCAGCTTGGCCGGGTCCCTTAGCAATTTCAATGAGCAGTTCTTC,CASSLAGSLSNFNEQFF
TRBD1,TRBV30,TRBJ2-7,NA,TGTGCCTGGAGTGTACAGGGGGTCTACGAGCAGTACTTC,CAWSVQGVYEQYF
NA,TRBV7-2,TRBJ2-7,NA,TGTGCCAGCAGCTTAGCGGACGGGAACTACGAGCAGTACTTC,CASSLADGNYEQYF
NA,TRBV2,TRBJ1-1,NA,TGTGCCAGCAGGGATACCGGGGTCCGGGTCACTGAAGCTTTCTTT,CASRDTGVRVTEAFF
NA,TRBV4-1,TRBJ1-1,few,TGCGCCAGCAGCTATGGGAGAGTTACTGAAGCTTTCTTT,CASSYGRVTEAFF
NA,TRBV5-1,TRBJ1-4,once,TGCGCCAGCAGCTCGTCAACCGACATGGGAGCAACTAATGAAAAACTGTTTTTT,CASSSSTDMGATNEKLFF
NA,TRBV7-2,TRBJ1-2,NA,TGTGCCAGCAGCTTCTTCAGGGTTGAGAGTGGCTACACCTTC,CASSFFRVESGYTF
TRBD1,TRBV6-5,TRBJ1-2,NA,TGTGCCAGCAGTCCCCGGGGCAGGGGGCGGGTTGGCTACACCTTC,CASSPRGRGRVGYTF
TRBD2,TRBV4-1,TRBJ2-1,NA,TGCGCCAGCAGCCAGGAAGCGGGAGGGTCATACAATGAGCAGTTCTTC,CASSQEAGGSYNEQFF
TRBD1,TRBV7-9,TRBJ1-2,NA,TGTGCCAGCAGCCGAGGTGGGACAGGGGATGGCTACACCTTC,CASSRGGTGDGYTF
NA,TRBV27,TRBJ2-5,NA,TGTGCCAGCAGTTTCCGACTGGGGGAGACCCAGTACTTC,CASSFRLGETQYF
NA,TRBV11-3,TRBJ2-3,NA,TGTGCCAGCAGCTCCCGACAGCGCATGTCCCCAGATACGCAGTATTTT,CASSSRQRMSPDTQYF
TRBD1,TRBV6-4,TRBJ1-5,NA,TGTGCCAGCAGTGAGGTGACAGGGGGTCAGCCCCAGCATTTT,CASSEVTGGQPQHF
TRBD1,TRBV5-1,TRBJ2-3,NA,TGCGCCAGCAGAGGACAGGCCTCCACAGATACGCAGTATTTT,CASRGQASTDTQYF
TRBD1,TRBV18,TRBJ2-3,NA,TGTGCCAGCTCACCACCCAAGGGGGCGCTTATCACAGATACGCAGTATTTT,CASSPPKGALITDTQYF
TRBD1,TRBV19,TRBJ1-4,NA,TGTGCCAGTAGTCCACAGGGGCGGGCTGAAAAACTGTTTTTT,CASSPQGRAEKLFF
TRBD1,TRBV3-1/TRBV3-2,TRBJ1-1,NA,TGTGCCAGCAGCCAAGATTGGACAGGTCACACTGAAGCTTTCTTT,CASSQDWTGHTEAFF
NA,TRBV11-2,TRBJ2-1,once,TGTGCCAGCACCGACCGAAGCTCCTACAATGAGCAGTTCTTC,CASTDRSSYNEQFF
TRBD1,TRBV7-2,TRBJ1-6,NA,TGTGCCAGCAAGGGACAGGGAAATTCACCCCTCCACTTT,CASKGQGNSPLHF
NA,TRBV11-3,TRBJ2-5,NA,TGTGCCAGCAGCTTCGACCGTGCGGAGACCCAGTACTTC,CASSFDRAETQYF
NA,TRBV7-2,TRBJ1-2,NA,TGTGCCAGCAGCCGGGACGCAAATATCCGGGGCTATGGCTACACCTTC,CASSRDANIRGYGYTF
TRBD1,TRBV28,TRBJ2-3,few,TGTGCCAGCAGTTCAACAGGGGAAACCACAGATACGCAGTATTTT,CASSSTGETTDTQYF
TRBD2,TRBV7-3,TRBJ2-2,NA,TGTGCCAGCAGCTTAACCCTGCGGGGGGGCGACACCGGGGAGCTGTTTTTT,CASSLTLRGGDTGELFF
TRBD1,TRBV30,TRBJ1-2,NA,TGTGCCTGGACCCCGGGACAGGGGGGCTACACCTTC,CAWTPGQGGYTF
TRBD2,TRBV18,TRBJ2-7,NA,TGTGCCAGCTCACCAGCCGTCCGGGGGGCCTACGAGCAGTACTTC,CASSPAVRGAYEQYF
TRBD1,TRBV5-5,TRBJ1-2,once,TGTGCCAGCAGCTCCGGACAGGATCGCGGCTACACCTTC,CASSSGQDRGYTF
NA,TRBV28,TRBJ1-4,once,TGTGCCAGCAAACGAACACCAAGGAATGAAAAACTGTTTTTT,CASKRTPRNEKLFF